The entry below describes one TCR beta chain. The data were obtained in a study of blood T cell repertoires in COVID-19. At the level of the study: Specimens from acute and convalescent COVID-19 originated in the United States, Italy and Spain.

Followed longitudinally, the Seattle patients had been enrolled during active infection. Per germline, CDR1 SGHAT and CDR2 FQNNGV. This CDR3 has 15 residues. Between the trimmed V and J ends, which lost 4 bases and 4 bases, there was a span of 14 bases. Method: immunoSEQ multiplex PCR; TCRdb's copy keeps in-frame clones and lacks some. The sample has approximately 300,000 clones, around 90% seen once. V is TRBV11-2 and J is TRBJ2-1; no clear D. The TCR sequence derives from a woman aged 30 to 39 with COVID-19, enrolled during active disease. The specimen was peripheral blood. CDR3 bases: TGTGCCAGCAGCTCGACTGGCAACGATTACAATGAGCAGTTCTTC. Translated: CASSSTGNDYNEQFF.